The TCR beta chain described here comes from a study of T cell responses to AZD1222 COVID-19 vaccine. Points from the study as a whole: Just a handful of AZD1222 recipients tested seropositive at baseline. The study found Spike-specific TCR breadth and depth rose after two AZD1222 doses. Mapped onto spike, vaccine-associated CD4 TCRs spanned it and were dominant at 160-218 and 743-854. Per reports, nearly half of all spike-specific TCRs target regions that are unmutated in variants.

The protocol was immunoSEQ multiplex PCR, while the TCRdb copy is restricted to in-frame clones and leaves out a portion. The sample lists roughly 99,000 clones, about 90% seen once, with around 6.7% in the top ten. About this clone itself: The antigen is unknown.

The receptor's source is an adult in good health. Source: peripheral blood, taken on day 0 of AZD1222 vaccination.

CDR3 in DNA: TGTGCCAGCAGCCGGGCCTACGAGCAGTACTTC. Translating it yields CASSRAYEQYF. The J gene is TRBJ2-7, the V gene TRBV3-1 (or the pseudogene TRBV3-2), with D uncertain. This CDR3 spans 11 amino acids. Germline CDR1 and CDR2: LGHDT and YNNKEL (reference sequence). The ends were cut back, 4 bases at V and 2 bases at J, with 3 bases in the middle.